The rows below give T cell receptor beta chains drawn from one sample of a study of early T cells in non-severe SARS-CoV-2 infection. TCRdb redid the calling of the 5' RACE reads with MiXCR, one entry per CDR3 protein. The table includes about 58,000 distinct CDR3 sequences, about 13% detected once. Sequencing was done on a sample of whole blood. These receptors were collected from an adult who was a healthcare worker with PCR-confirmed SARS-CoV-2 infection or an uninfected control (not recorded which). Both conserved end residues are part of each CDR3. A D gene is named only where the DNA matches it firmly. Rows may omit the clone size; those that give it use once, few, many or a size class.

TRBJ1-5,.,few,TRBV27,CASSPPGQPQHF
TRBJ2-2,.,many,TRBV12-2,CASRSCDRDRRNTGELFF
TRBJ2-1,TRBD2,many,TRBV24-1,CATSSGGANEQFF
TRBJ2-1,TRBD1,many,TRBV29-1,CSVEAPDRASYNEQFF
TRBJ2-1,TRBD1,many,TRBV10-1,CASSERQGQGASNEQFF
TRBJ2-1,.,few,TRBV10-2,CASSAPGAIYNEQFF
TRBJ1-4,TRBD1,few,TRBV5-1,CASSLRGTDEKLFF
TRBJ1-2,.,.,TRBV28,CASSLSVRDGYTF
TRBJ1-2,.,few,TRBV9,CASSPDMSFGNYGYTF
TRBJ1-3,.,many,TRBV12-3/TRBV12-4,CASDSGNTIYF
TRBJ1-5,.,many,TRBV28,CASSFGGSNQPQHF
TRBJ2-7,.,.,TRBV29-1,CSVEDRSYEQYF
TRBJ2-3,TRBD2,few,TRBV11-2,CASSPTGGRTDTQYF
TRBJ2-5,TRBD2,.,TRBV7-9,CASSLLAGGETQYF
TRBJ1-1,.,few,TRBV29-1,CSVGTANTEAFF
TRBJ2-6,TRBD2,many,TRBV12-3/TRBV12-4,CASSPRLAGGAGANVLTF
TRBJ2-2,.,many,TRBV12-3/TRBV12-4,CASNKQGRVTGELFF